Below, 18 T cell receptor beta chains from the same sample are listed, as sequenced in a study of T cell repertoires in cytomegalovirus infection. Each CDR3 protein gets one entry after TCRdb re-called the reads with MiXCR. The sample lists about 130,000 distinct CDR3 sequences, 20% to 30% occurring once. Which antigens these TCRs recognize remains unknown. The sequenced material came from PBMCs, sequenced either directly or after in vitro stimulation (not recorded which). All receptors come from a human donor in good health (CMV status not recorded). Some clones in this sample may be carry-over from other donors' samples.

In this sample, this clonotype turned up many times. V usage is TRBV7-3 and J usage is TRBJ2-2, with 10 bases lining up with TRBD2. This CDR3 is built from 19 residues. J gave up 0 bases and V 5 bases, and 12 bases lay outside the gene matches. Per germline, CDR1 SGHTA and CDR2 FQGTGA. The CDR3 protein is CASSLSGTSAFANTGELFF. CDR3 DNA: TGTGCCAGCAGCCTCTCCGGGACTAGCGCGTTCGCGAACACCGGGGAGCTGTTTTTT.

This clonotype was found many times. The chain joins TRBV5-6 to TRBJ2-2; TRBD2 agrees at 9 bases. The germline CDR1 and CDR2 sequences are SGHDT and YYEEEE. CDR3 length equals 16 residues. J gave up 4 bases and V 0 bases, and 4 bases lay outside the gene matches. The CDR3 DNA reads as TGTGCCAGCAGCTTGGCTACTAGCGGGTCCACCGGGGAGCTGTTTTTT. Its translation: CASSLATSGSTGELFF.

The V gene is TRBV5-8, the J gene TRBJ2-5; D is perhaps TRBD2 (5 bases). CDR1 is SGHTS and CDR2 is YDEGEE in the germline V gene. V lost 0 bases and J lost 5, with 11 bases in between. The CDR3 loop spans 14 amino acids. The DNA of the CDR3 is TGTGCCAGCAGCTTGGTTGTACTAGTTGAGACCCAGTACTTC. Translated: CASSLVVLVETQYF.

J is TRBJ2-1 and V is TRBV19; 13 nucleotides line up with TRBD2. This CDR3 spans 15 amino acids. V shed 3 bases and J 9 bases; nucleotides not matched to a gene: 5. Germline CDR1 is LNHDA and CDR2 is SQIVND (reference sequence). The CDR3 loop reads CASSMTSGRRGEQFF. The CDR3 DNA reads TGTGCCAGTAGTATGACTAGCGGGAGGCGGGGTGAGCAGTTCTTC.

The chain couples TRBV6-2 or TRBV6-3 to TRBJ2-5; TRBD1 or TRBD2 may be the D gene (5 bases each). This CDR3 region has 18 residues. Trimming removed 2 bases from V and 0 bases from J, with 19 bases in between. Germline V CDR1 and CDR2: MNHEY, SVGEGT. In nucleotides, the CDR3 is TGTGCCAGCAGTTACCCTATGCCCGGGACGGCGTACCAAGAGACCCAGTACTTC. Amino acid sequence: CASSYPMPGTAYQETQYF.

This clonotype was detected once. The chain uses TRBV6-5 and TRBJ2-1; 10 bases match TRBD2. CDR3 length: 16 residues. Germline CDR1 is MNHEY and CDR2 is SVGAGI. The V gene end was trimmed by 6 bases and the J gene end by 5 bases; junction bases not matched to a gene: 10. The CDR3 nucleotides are TGTGCCAGCAGCAGGACTAGCGGATCTCACCACAATGAGCAGTTCTTC. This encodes CASSRTSGSHHNEQFF.

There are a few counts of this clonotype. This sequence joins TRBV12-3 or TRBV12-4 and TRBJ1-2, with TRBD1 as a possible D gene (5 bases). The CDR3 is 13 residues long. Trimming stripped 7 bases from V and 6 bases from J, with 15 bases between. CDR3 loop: CASKPPGGDGYTF. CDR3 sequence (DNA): TGTGCCAGCAAGCCGCCGGGGGGGGATGGCTACACCTTC.

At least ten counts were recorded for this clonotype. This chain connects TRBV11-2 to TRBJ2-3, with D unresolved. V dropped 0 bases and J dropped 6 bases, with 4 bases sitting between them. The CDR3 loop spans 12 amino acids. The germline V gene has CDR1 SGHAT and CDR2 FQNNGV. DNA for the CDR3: TGTGCCAGCAGCTTAGATGAGGATACGCAGTATTTT. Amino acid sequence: CASSLDEDTQYF. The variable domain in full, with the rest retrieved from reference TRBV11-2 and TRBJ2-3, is EAGVAQSPRYKIIEKRQSVAFWCNPISGHATLYWYQQILGQGPKLLIQFQNNGVVDDSQLPKDRFSAERLKGVDSTLKIQPAKLEDSAVYLCASSLDEDTQYFGPGTRLTVL.

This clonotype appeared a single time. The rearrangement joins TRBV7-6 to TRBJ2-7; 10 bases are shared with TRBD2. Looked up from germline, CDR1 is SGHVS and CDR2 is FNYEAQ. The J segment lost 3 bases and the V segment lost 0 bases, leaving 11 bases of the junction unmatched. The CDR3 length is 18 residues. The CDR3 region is CASSLAASGRKPNYEQYF. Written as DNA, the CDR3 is TGTGCCAGCAGCTTAGCTGCTAGCGGGAGAAAGCCCAACTACGAGCAGTACTTC.

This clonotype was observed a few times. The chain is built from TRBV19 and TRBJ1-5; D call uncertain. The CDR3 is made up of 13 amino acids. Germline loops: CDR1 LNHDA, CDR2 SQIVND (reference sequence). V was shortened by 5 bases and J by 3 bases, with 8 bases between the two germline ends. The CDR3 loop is CASSSLTNQPQHF. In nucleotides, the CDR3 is TGTGCCAGTAGTTCCCTGACCAATCAGCCCCAGCATTTT.

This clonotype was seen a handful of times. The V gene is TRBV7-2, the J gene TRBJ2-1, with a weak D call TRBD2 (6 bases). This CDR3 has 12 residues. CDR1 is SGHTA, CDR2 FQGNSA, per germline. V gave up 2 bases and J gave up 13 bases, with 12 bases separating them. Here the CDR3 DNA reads TGTGCCAGCAGCTTAAGGCGGGAATCACAGTTCTTC. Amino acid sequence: CASSLRRESQFF.

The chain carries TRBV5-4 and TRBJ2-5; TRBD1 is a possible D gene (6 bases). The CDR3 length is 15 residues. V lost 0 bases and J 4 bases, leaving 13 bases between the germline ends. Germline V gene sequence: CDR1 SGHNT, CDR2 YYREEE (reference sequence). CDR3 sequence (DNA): TGTGCCAGCAGCTTGGAGGGCCTGGGGGCAGAGACCCAGTACTTC. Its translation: CASSLEGLGAETQYF.

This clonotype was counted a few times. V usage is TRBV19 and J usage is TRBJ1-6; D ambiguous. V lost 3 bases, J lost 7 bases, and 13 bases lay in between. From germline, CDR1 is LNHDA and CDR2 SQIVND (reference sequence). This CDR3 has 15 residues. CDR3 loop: CASSIGKGLNSPLHF. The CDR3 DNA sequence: TGTGCCAGTAGTATTGGAAAGGGTTTGAATTCACCCCTCCACTTT.

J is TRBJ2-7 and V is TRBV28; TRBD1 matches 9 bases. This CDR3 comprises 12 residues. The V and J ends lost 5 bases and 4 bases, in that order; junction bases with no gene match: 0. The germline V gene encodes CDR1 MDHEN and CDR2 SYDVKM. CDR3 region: CASSDRGYEQYF. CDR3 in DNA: TGTGCCAGCAGTGACAGGGGGTACGAGCAGTACTTC.

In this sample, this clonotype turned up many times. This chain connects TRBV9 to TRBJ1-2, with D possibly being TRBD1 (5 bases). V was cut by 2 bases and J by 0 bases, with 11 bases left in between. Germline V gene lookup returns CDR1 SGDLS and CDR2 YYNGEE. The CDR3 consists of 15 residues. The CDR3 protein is CASSVTGTANYGYTF. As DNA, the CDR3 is TGTGCCAGCAGCGTTACCGGGACTGCTAACTATGGCTACACCTTC. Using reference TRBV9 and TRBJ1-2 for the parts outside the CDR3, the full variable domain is DSGVTQTPKHLITATGQRVTLRCSPRSGDLSVYWYQQSLDQGLQFLIQYYNGEERAKGNILERFSAQQFPDLHSELNLSSLELGDSALYFCASSVTGTANYGYTFGSGTRLTVV.

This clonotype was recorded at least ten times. This CDR3 is CASTPTGLRETQYF. CDR3 coding DNA: TGTGCCAGCACCCCGACAGGGCTTCGTGAGACCCAGTACTTC. V gene TRBV7-2 combines with J gene TRBJ2-5; the match to TRBD1 covers 7 bases. Looked up from germline, CDR1 is SGHTA and CDR2 is FQGNSA. Unmatched junction bases numbered 10, after V lost 7 bases and J lost 5 bases. This CDR3 spans 14 amino acids.

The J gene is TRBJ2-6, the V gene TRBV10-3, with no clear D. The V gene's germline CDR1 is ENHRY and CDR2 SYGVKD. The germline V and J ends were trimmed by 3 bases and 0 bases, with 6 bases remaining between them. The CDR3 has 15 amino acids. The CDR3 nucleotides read TGTGCCATCAGTGACGTAAACTCTGGGGCCAACGTCCTGACTTTC. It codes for CAISDVNSGANVLTF.

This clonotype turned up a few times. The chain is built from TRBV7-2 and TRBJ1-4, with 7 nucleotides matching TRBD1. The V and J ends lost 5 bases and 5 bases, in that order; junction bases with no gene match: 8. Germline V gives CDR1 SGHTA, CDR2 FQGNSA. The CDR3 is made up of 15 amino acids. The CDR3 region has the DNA TGTGCCAGCAGCCCAACAGGGGTGGGGAATGAAAAACTGTTTTTT. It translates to CASSPTGVGNEKLFF.